A selection of T cell receptor beta chains follows, all from one sample in a study of shared clonotypes between healthy human individuals. Profiling relied on immunoSEQ multiplex PCR, and the TCRdb table lists in-frame clones only, not all of them. The data contain roughly 1,600,000 clones, approximately 98.5% of them seen just once; the ten biggest clones take up roughly 0.35%. Material: naive CD4+ T cells sorted from blood. These TCRs come from a man aged 25 to 45 in good health. CDR3s include the opening cysteine and the closing phenylalanine or tryptophan. The D gene is left open where the match is weak. Part of the rows lack a size; the others show once, few, many or a class for expanded clones.

abundance	d_gene	len	v_gene	j_gene	CDR3aa	CDR3nt
once	TRBD1	15	TRBV10-2	TRBJ1-3	CASSAKQGSGNTIYF	TGCGCCAGCAGCGCAAAACAGGGGTCCGGAAACACCATATATTTT
NA	TRBD1	16	TRBV18	TRBJ1-2	CASSPPGQTTPYGYTF	TGTGCCAGCTCACCACCGGGACAGACAACACCTTATGGCTACACCTTC
NA	NA	15	TRBV5-6	TRBJ2-1	CASSPFVASYNEQFF	TGTGCCAGCAGCCCTTTTGTGGCCTCCTACAATGAGCAGTTCTTC
NA	TRBD2	15	TRBV5-4	TRBJ2-3	CASTSSGSSPDTQYF	TGTGCCAGCACCTCTAGCGGGAGTAGTCCAGATACGCAGTATTTT
NA	NA	18	TRBV13	TRBJ2-1	CASTIVTLALARRNEQFF	TGTGCCAGCACCATAGTCACCTTGGCCCTAGCCCGTCGGAATGAGCAGTTCTTC
NA	NA	14	TRBV2	TRBJ2-2	CASRLNTNTGELFF	TGTGCCAGCAGGCTTAACACAAACACCGGGGAGCTGTTTTTT
NA	NA	14	TRBV18	TRBJ1-1	CASSPGHRHTEAFF	TGTGCCAGCTCACCGGGACATCGCCACACTGAAGCTTTCTTT
NA	NA	12	TRBV30	TRBJ2-2	CAWILYTGELFF	TGTGCCTGGATTTTGTACACCGGGGAGCTGTTTTTT
NA	NA	14	TRBV6-1	TRBJ2-3	CASKKGPPTDTQYF	TGTGCCAGCAAAAAGGGACCCCCAACAGATACGCAGTATTTT
NA	TRBD2	21	TRBV10-3	TRBJ2-1	CAISERLAGGPIPPSYNEQFF	TGTGCCATCAGTGAGAGACTAGCGGGAGGGCCCATTCCCCCTTCCTACAATGAGCAGTTCTTC
NA	TRBD2	18	TRBV27	TRBJ2-7	CASSRLGTSGRETYEQYF	TGTGCCAGCAGTAGACTCGGGACTAGCGGGAGGGAAACCTACGAGCAGTACTTC
NA	TRBD1	17	TRBV9	TRBJ2-7	CASSAKSGTGGNVGQYF	TGTGCCAGCAGCGCGAAGTCCGGGACAGGGGGTAACGTAGGGCAGTACTTC
NA	NA	16	TRBV4-3	TRBJ2-3	CASSQDVINDWDTQYF	TGCGCCAGCAGCCAAGATGTCATTAACGACTGGGATACGCAGTATTTT
NA	TRBD1	15	TRBV27	TRBJ1-5	CASSFKQGSNQPQHF	TGTGCCAGCAGTTTTAAACAGGGGAGTAATCAGCCCCAGCATTTT
NA	NA	13	TRBV7-2	TRBJ2-7	CASSPDGPYEQYF	TGTGCCAGCAGCCCGGACGGGCCCTACGAGCAGTACTTC
NA	NA	15	TRBV5-1	TRBJ2-7	CASSLWGPGSYEQYF	TGCGCCAGCAGCTTGTGGGGGCCGGGCTCCTACGAGCAGTACTTC
NA	NA	11	TRBV13	TRBJ2-1	CASSSYNEQFF	TGTGCCAGCAGCTCTTACAATGAGCAGTTCTTC
NA	TRBD1	15	TRBV7-9	TRBJ2-3	CASRTGTGGTDTQYF	TGTGCCAGCAGAACCGGGACAGGGGGCACAGATACGCAGTATTTT
NA	NA	15	TRBV6-5	TRBJ2-7	CASRKEWKILYEQYF	TGTGCCAGCAGGAAGGAGTGGAAGATTCTCTACGAGCAGTACTTC
NA	TRBD2	14	TRBV27	TRBJ2-5	CASSSITGGETQYF	TGTGCCAGCAGTTCCATCACGGGGGGTGAGACCCAGTACTTC
NA	TRBD2	13	TRBV2	TRBJ2-1	CASTGTSGNEQFF	TGTGCCAGCACCGGGACTAGCGGCAATGAGCAGTTCTTC
NA	NA	13	TRBV5-5	TRBJ2-5	CASSLEGRETQYF	TGTGCCAGCAGCTTGGAGGGGCGCGAGACCCAGTACTTC
NA	NA	17	TRBV5-5	TRBJ1-4	CASSYHFRVSTNEKLFF	TGTGCCAGCAGCTATCATTTCAGGGTTTCAACTAATGAAAAACTGTTTTTT
NA	NA	14	TRBV29-1	TRBJ2-1	CSDWTPLSYNEQFF	TGCAGCGACTGGACACCCCTCTCCTACAATGAGCAGTTCTTC
NA	NA	15	TRBV11-2	TRBJ2-1	CASRKGGGRYNEQFF	TGTGCCAGCAGGAAAGGAGGGGGCAGGTACAATGAGCAGTTCTTC
NA	NA	12	TRBV6-1	TRBJ2-5	CASSEGWETQYF	TGTGCCAGCAGTGAAGGATGGGAGACCCAGTACTTC
NA	TRBD1	12	TRBV9	TRBJ1-2	CASSGDRVGYTF	TGTGCCAGCAGCGGGGACAGGGTGGGCTACACCTTC
NA	TRBD2	15	TRBV7-2	TRBJ2-7	CASSLGLAHPYEQYF	TGTGCCAGCAGTTTAGGACTAGCTCATCCCTACGAGCAGTACTTC
NA	TRBD2	19	TRBV5-1	TRBJ2-7	CASTLGTSGRVPNSYEQYF	TGCGCCAGCACCCTAGGGACTAGCGGGAGGGTGCCGAACTCCTACGAGCAGTACTTC
NA	NA	14	TRBV7-3	TRBJ2-7	CASSLSLASHEQYF	TGTGCCAGCAGCTTAAGCCTAGCTAGCCACGAGCAGTACTTC
NA	TRBD2	15	TRBV7-2	TRBJ2-1	CASSLGLALYNEQFF	TGTGCCAGCAGCCTGGGACTAGCGCTATACAATGAGCAGTTCTTC
NA	NA	11	TRBV7-9	TRBJ2-5	CASSYQETQYF	TGTGCCAGCAGCTACCAAGAGACCCAGTACTTC
NA	NA	14	TRBV5-1	TRBJ1-1	CASSFGLGNTEAFF	TGCGCCAGCAGCTTCGGCCTTGGGAACACTGAAGCTTTCTTT
NA	NA	13	TRBV7-6	TRBJ2-2	CASSRGNTGELFF	TGTGCCAGCAGTCGAGGGAACACCGGGGAGCTGTTTTTT
NA	TRBD2	15	TRBV23-1	TRBJ2-7	CASSQGGGRSYEQYF	TGCGCCAGCAGTCAAGGGGGAGGGAGATCCTACGAGCAGTACTTC
NA	NA	13	TRBV18	TRBJ2-7	CASSPSGLGEQYF	TGTGCCAGCTCACCATCAGGGCTAGGCGAGCAGTACTTC
NA	NA	14	TRBV5-1	TRBJ2-1	CASSSTGLPERKFF	TGCGCCAGCAGCTCCACGGGACTCCCCGAAAGGAAGTTCTTC
NA	NA	14	TRBV7-8	TRBJ2-7	CASRLAVINYEQYF	TGTGCCAGCAGACTAGCCGTGATAAACTACGAGCAGTACTTC
NA	TRBD1	20	TRBV28	TRBJ2-5	CASIAPGGHATTDSRMTQYF	TGTGCCAGCATAGCTCCAGGGGGCCATGCCACGACAGACTCCAGGATGACCCAGTACTTC
NA	NA	11	TRBV27	TRBJ2-7	CASSRQGEQYF	TGTGCCAGCAGTCGTCAGGGAGAGCAGTACTTC
NA	NA	14	TRBV7-2	TRBJ2-3	CASSLDRGWDTQYF	TGTGCCAGCAGCCTCGACAGAGGGTGGGATACGCAGTATTTT
NA	NA	16	TRBV18	TRBJ2-2	CASSRASTGNTGELFF	TGTGCCAGCTCTCGAGCCTCGACAGGGAACACCGGGGAGCTGTTTTTT
NA	TRBD2	15	TRBV28	TRBJ2-7	CASSWVGGRARGQYF	TGTGCCAGCAGTTGGGTAGGCGGGAGGGCCCGCGGGCAGTACTTC
once	TRBD2	17	TRBV27	TRBJ2-2	CASSQFGLAGVTGELFF	TGTGCCAGCAGTCAATTCGGACTAGCGGGAGTCACCGGGGAGCTGTTTTTT